The 10 T cell receptor beta chains reported below all come from one sample, sequenced in a study of blood T cell repertoires in COVID-19. Measured with immunoSEQ multiplex PCR; TCRdb has only the in-frame clones, and not every one. The data show about 88,000 clones, over 75% seen once. The specimen was peripheral blood. The source of these receptors is an elderly woman with acute or convalescent COVID-19.

This clone was seen just once. V and J are TRBV18 and TRBJ1-2; no firm D call. V lost 3 bases and J lost 3, with 14 bases in between. Germline-derived CDR1 and CDR2 are KGHSH and LQKENI. The CDR3 covers 15 residues. CDR3 amino acids: CASSPGSKGDYGYTF. In nucleotides, the CDR3 is TGTGCCAGCTCACCGGGGTCAAAGGGAGACTATGGCTACACCTTC.

The CDR3 DNA reads as TGTGCCAGCAGCTTGTCCAGACTAGCGGAGATAGGGCAGTTCTTC. It is translated as CASSLSRLAEIGQFF. The chain employs TRBV5-4 and TRBJ2-1; TRBD2 aligns across 9 bases. V trimming: 1 base; J trimming: 12 bases; junction bases outside the gene matches: 11. CDR1 is SGHNT and CDR2 is YYREEE in the germline V gene (reference sequence). The CDR3 runs 15 residues.

V usage is TRBV9 and J usage is TRBJ2-3; possible D gene TRBD2, 6 bases. This CDR3 is built from 16 residues. Trimming shortened V by 4 bases and J by 4 bases, and 19 bases separated the two germline ends. CDR1 is SGDLS, CDR2 YYNGEE, per germline. Here the CDR3 reads CASSPEGFGKSDTQYF. The CDR3 DNA follows: TGTGCCAGCAGCCCGGAGGGGTTCGGAAAGTCAGATACGCAGTATTTT.

The CDR3 sequence is CASSLAGPGNTIYF. Written as DNA, the CDR3 is TGCGCCAGCAGCTTGGCAGGGCCTGGAAACACCATATATTTT. The chain links TRBV5-1 to TRBJ1-3; tentatively, D is TRBD1 (5 bases). Germline V gene lookup returns CDR1 SGHRS and CDR2 YFSETQ. V was shortened by 0 bases and J by 2 bases, with 6 bases between the two germline ends. This CDR3 spans 14 amino acids.

The rearrangement uses TRBV6-5 and TRBJ2-2; D remains ambiguous. Germline V gene lookup returns CDR1 MNHEY and CDR2 SVGAGI. This CDR3 region has 15 residues. V lost 0 bases, J lost 4 bases, and 9 bases lay in between. The chain's CDR3 is CASSYSIRGTGELFF. CDR3 sequence (DNA): TGTGCCAGCAGTTACTCGATTAGAGGCACCGGGGAGCTGTTTTTT.

The chain recombines TRBV15 with TRBJ1-2; 7 nucleotides align to TRBD1. The CDR3 extends over 15 amino acids. Germline V gene data show CDR1 as LNHNV and CDR2 as YYDKDF (reference sequence). V gave up 6 bases and J gave up 4 bases; unmatched junction bases: 11. CDR3 in amino acids: CATSRQGGLVYGYTF. CDR3 coding DNA: TGTGCCACCAGTCGACAGGGAGGCTTGGTCTATGGCTACACCTTC.

A note on this clone: Other nucleotide sequences in the sample specify the same CDR3. The chain recombines TRBV7-9 with TRBJ1-1; 9 nucleotides agree with TRBD1. CDR3 length equals 15 residues. The V and J ends lost 5 bases and 1 base, in that order; junction bases with no gene match: 5. The germline gives CDR1 SEHNR, CDR2 FQNEAQ (reference sequence). CDR3 sequence (DNA): TGTGCCAGCAGCGATACACAGGGGGCGAACACTGAAGCTTTCTTT. This codes for CASSDTQGANTEAFF.

The count of this clone is one. The rearrangement uses TRBV2 and TRBJ2-1; 9 nucleotides line up with TRBD1. The V gene's germline CDR1 is SNHLY and CDR2 FYNNEI. CDR3 size: 15 residues. V was clipped by 4 bases and J by 3 bases; unmatched bases: 4. CDR3 sequence (DNA): TGTGCCAGCAGTGGGGGACAGGGAGACTACAATGAGCAGTTCTTC. This sequence encodes CASSGGQGDYNEQFF.

The chain employs TRBV12-3 or TRBV12-4 and TRBJ1-2; no clear D gene. The CDR3 sequence is 11 residues long. V lost 4 bases and J 8 bases, leaving 8 bases between the germline ends. CDR3 in DNA: TGTGCCAGCAGTTCCGGAGGCGGCTACACCTTC. This encodes CASSSGGGYTF.

The genes are TRBV19 and TRBJ1-3; no firm D call. V lost 9 bases and J lost 2, with 14 bases in between. This CDR3 contains 14 residues. Germline V lookup: CDR1 LNHDA, CDR2 SQIVND (reference sequence). The CDR3 sequence: CARSQSGAGNTIYF. CDR3 DNA sequence: TGTGCCAGGTCTCAGTCGGGTGCTGGAAACACCATATATTTT.